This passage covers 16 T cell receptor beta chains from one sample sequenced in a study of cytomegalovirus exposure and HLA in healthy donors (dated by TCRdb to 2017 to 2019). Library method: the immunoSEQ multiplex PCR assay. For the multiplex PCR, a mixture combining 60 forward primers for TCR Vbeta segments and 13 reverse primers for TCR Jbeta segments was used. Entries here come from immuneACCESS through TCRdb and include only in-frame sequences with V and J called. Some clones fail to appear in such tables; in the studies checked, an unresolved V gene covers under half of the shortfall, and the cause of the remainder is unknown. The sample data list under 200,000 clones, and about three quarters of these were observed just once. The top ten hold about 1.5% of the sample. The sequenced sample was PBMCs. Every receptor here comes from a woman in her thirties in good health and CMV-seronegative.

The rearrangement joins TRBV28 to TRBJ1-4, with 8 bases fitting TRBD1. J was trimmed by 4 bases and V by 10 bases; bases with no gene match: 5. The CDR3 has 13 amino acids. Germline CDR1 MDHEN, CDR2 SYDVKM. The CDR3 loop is CATLQGDNEKLFF. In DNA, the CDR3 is TGTGCCACGTTACAGGGGGATAATGAAAAACTGTTTTTT.

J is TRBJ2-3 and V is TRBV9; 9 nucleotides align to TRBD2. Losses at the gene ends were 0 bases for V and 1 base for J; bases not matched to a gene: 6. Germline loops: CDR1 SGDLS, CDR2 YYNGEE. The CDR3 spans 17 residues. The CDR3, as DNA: TGTGCCAGCAGCGTAGAACCAGCGGGGGGCCGCACAGATACGCAGTATTTT. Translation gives CASSVEPAGGRTDTQYF.

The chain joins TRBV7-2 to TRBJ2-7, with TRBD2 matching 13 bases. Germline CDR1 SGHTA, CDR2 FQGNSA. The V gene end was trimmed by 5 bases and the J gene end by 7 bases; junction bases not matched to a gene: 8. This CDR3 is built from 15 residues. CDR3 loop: CASSPPGLAGKEQYF. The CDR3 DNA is TGTGCCAGCAGCCCGCCGGGACTAGCGGGGAAAGAGCAGTACTTC. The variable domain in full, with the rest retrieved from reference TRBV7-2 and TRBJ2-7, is GAGVSQSPSNKVTEKGKDVELRCDPISGHTALYWYRQSLGQGLEFLIYFQGNSAPDKSGLPSDRFSAERTGGSVSTLTIQRTQQEDSAVYLCASSPPGLAGKEQYFGPGTRLTVT.

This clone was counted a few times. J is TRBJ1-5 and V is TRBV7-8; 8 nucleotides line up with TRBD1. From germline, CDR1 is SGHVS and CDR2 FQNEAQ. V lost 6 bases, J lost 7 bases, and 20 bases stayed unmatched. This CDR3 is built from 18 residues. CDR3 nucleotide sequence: TGTGCCAGCAGACAAGACAGGGGAGGAAGGAACCTCGGCCAGCCCCAGCATTTT. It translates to CASRQDRGGRNLGQPQHF.

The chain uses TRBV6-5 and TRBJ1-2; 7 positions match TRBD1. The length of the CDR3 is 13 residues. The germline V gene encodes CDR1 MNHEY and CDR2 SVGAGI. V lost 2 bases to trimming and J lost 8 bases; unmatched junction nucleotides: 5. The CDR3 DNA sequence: TGTGCCAGCAGTTACCAGGACAGGCCCGGCTACACCTTC. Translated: CASSYQDRPGYTF.

The CDR3, as DNA: TGTGCCAGCAGTCGGGGTCCAGGGGGTAATGAGCAGTTCTTC. This translates into CASSRGPGGNEQFF. This rearrangement joins TRBV28 to TRBJ2-1; 7 bases align to TRBD1. With 5 bases clipped from V and 7 bases from J, the junction kept 8 bases outside the gene matches. Germline V gene sequence: CDR1 MDHEN, CDR2 SYDVKM. The CDR3 consists of 14 residues. Using reference TRBV28 and TRBJ2-1 for the parts outside the CDR3, the full variable domain is DVKVTQSSRYLVKRTGEKVFLECVQDMDHENMFWYRQDPGLGLRLIYFSYDVKMKEKGDIPEGYSVSREKKERFSLILESASTNQTSMYLCASSRGPGGNEQFFGPGTRLTVL.

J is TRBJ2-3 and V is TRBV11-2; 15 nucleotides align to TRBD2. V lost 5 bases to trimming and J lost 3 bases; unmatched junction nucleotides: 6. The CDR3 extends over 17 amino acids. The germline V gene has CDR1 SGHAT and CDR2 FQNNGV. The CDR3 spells CASSAGLAGGWTDTQYF. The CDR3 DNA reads TGTGCCAGCAGCGCGGGACTAGCGGGGGGATGGACAGATACGCAGTATTTT.

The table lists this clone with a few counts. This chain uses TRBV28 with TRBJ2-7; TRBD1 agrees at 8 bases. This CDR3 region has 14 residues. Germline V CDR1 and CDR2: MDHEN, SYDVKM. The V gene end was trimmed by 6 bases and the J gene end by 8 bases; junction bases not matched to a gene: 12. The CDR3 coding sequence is TGTGCCAGCAGAACAACAGGGGGACGTATGAAGCAGTACTTC. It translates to CASRTTGGRMKQYF.

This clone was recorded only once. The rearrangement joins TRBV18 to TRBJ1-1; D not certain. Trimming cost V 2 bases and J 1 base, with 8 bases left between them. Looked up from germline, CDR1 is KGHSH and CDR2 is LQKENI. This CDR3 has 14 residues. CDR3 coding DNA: TGTGCCAGCTCACCAGCCTCGGGGAACACTGAAGCTTTCTTT. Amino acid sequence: CASSPASGNTEAFF.

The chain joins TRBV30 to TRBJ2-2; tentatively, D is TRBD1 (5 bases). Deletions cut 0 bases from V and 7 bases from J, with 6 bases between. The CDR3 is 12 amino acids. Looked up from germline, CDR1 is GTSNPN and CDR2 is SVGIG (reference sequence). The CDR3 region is CAWSVGVGELFF. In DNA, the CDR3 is TGTGCCTGGAGTGTAGGGGTCGGGGAGCTGTTTTTT.

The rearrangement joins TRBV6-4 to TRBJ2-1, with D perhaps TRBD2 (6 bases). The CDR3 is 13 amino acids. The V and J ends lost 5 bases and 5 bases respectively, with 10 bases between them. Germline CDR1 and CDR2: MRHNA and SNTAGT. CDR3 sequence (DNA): TGTGCCAGCAGTCGGCGGGGCCACAATGAGCAGTTCTTC. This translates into CASSRRGHNEQFF.

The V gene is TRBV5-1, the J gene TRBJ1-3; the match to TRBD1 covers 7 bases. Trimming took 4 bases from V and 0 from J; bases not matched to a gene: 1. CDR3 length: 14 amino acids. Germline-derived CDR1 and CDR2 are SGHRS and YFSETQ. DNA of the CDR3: TGCGCCAGCAGCAGGGACAGCTCTGGAAACACCATATATTTT. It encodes CASSRDSSGNTIYF.

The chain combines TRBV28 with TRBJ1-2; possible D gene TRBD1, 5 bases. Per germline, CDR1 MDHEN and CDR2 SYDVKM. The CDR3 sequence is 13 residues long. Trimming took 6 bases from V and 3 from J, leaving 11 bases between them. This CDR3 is CASRITQDYGYTF. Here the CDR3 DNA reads TGTGCCAGCAGGATAACACAGGACTATGGCTACACCTTC.

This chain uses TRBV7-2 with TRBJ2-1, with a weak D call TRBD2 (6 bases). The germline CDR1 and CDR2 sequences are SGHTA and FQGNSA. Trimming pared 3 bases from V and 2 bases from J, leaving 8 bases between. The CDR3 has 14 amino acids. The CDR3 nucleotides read TGTGCCAGCAGCTTGCGGGGTACCTACAATGAGCAGTTCTTC. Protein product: CASSLRGTYNEQFF.

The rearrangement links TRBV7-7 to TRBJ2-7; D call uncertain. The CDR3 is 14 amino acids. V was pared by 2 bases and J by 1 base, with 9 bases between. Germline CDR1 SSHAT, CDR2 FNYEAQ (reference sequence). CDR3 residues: CASSLYPGSYEQYF. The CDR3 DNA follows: TGTGCCAGCAGCTTATATCCGGGTTCCTACGAGCAGTACTTC. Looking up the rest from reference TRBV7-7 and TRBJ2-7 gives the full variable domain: GAGVSQSPRYKVTKRGQDVTLRCDPISSHATLYWYQQALGQGPEFLTYFNYEAQPDKSGLPSDRFSAERPEGSISTLTIQRTEQRDSAMYRCASSLYPGSYEQYFGPGTRLTVT.

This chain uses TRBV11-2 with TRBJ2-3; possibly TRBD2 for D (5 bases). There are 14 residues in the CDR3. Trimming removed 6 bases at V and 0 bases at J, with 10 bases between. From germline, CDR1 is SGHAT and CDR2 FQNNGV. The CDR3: CASSTRGSTDTQYF. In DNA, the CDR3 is TGTGCCAGCAGTACACGGGGTAGCACAGATACGCAGTATTTT.